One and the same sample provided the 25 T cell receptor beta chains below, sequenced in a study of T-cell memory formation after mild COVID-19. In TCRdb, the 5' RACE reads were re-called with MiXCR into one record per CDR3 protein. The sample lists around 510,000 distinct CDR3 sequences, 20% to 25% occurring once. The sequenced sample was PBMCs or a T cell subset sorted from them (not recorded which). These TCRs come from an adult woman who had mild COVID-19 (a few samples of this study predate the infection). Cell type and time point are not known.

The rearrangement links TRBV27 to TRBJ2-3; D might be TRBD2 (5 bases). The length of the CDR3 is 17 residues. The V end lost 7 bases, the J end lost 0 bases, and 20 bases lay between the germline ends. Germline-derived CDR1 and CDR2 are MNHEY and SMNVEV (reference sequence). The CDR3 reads CASTQLAGSASTDTQYF. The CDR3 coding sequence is TGTGCCAGCACCCAGCTAGCAGGCAGTGCTAGCACAGATACGCAGTATTTT.

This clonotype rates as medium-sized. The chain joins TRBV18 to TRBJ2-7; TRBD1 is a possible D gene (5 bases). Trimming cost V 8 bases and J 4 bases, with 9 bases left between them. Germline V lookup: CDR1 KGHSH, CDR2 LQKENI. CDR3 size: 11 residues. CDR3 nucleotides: TGTGCCAGCAGCCCAGGGTACGAGCAGTACTTC. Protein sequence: CASSPGYEQYF.

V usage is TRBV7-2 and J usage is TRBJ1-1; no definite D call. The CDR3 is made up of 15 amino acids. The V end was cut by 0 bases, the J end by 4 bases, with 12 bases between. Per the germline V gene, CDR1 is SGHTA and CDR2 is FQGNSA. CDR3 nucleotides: TGTGCCAGCAGCTTAGCGCCGGGAGTTGGCACTGAAGCTTTCTTT. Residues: CASSLAPGVGTEAFF. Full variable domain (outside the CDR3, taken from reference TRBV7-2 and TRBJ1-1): GAGVSQSPSNKVTEKGKDVELRCDPISGHTALYWYRQSLGQGLEFLIYFQGNSAPDKSGLPSDRFSAERTGGSVSTLTIQRTQQEDSAVYLCASSLAPGVGTEAFFGQGTRLTVV.

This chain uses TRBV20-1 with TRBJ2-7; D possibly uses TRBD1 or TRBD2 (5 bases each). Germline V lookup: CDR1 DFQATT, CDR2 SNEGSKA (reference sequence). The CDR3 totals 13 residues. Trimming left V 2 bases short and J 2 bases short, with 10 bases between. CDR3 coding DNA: TGCAGTGCTAGACGGGACCGCGCCTACGAGCAGTACTTC. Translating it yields CSARRDRAYEQYF.

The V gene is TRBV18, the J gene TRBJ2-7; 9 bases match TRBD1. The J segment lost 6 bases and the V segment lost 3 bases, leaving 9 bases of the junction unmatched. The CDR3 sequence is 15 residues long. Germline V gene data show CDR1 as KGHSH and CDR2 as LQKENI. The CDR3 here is CASSPGGTGMGEQYF. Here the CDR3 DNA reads TGTGCCAGCTCACCGGGCGGGACAGGGATGGGCGAGCAGTACTTC. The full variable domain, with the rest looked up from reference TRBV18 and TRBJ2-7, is NAGVMQNPRHLVRRRGQEARLRCSPMKGHSHVYWYRQLPEEGLKFMVYLQKENIIDESGMPKERFSAEFPKEGPSILRIQQVVRGDSAAYFCASSPGGTGMGEQYFGPGTRLTVT.

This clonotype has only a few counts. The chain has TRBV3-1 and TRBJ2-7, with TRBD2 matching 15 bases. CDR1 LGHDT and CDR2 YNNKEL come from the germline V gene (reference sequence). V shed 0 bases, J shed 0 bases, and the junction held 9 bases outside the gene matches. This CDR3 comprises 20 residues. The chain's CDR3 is CASSQEGPGLAGGSSYEQYF. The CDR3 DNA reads TGTGCCAGCAGCCAAGAAGGACCCGGACTAGCGGGAGGGAGCTCCTACGAGCAGTACTTC.

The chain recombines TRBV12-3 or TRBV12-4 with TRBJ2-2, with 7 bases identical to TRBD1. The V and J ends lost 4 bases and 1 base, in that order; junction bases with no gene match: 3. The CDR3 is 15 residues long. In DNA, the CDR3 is TGTGCCAGCAGTTCTTGGACAGGGAACACCGGGGAGCTGTTTTTT. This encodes CASSSWTGNTGELFF.

CDR3 residues: CASSTGVRETQYF. In DNA, the CDR3 is TGTGCCAGCAGCACTGGGGTTCGAGAGACCCAGTACTTC. The V and J genes are TRBV6-5 and TRBJ2-5, with D unresolved. From germline, CDR1 is MNHEY and CDR2 SVGAGI. The CDR3 runs to 13 residues. V lost 6 bases to trimming and J lost 4 bases, with 12 bases between them.

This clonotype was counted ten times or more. CDR3 in DNA: TGTGCCAGCAGCCGTACTAGCGGTGACTACGAGCAGTACTTC. Translation gives CASSRTSGDYEQYF. The chain is built from TRBV7-2 and TRBJ2-7, with 8 bases matching TRBD2. The CDR3 length is 14 residues. Trimming removed 5 bases from V and 3 bases from J; junction bases left unmatched: 6. Germline V gives CDR1 SGHTA, CDR2 FQGNSA.

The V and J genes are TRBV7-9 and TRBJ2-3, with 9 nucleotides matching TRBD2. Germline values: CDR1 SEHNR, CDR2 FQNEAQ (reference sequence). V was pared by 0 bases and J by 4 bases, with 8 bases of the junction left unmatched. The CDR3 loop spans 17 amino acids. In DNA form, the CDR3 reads TGTGCCAGCAGCTTAGCGCGGCGGCGGGAGGGTCCAGATACGCAGTATTTT. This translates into CASSLARRREGPDTQYF. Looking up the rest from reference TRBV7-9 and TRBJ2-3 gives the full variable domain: DTGVSQNPRHKITKRGQNVTFRCDPISEHNRLYWYRQTLGQGPEFLTYFQNEAQLEKSRLLSDRFSAERPKGSFSTLEIQRTEQGDSAMYLCASSLARRREGPDTQYFGPGTRLTVL.

The CDR3 nucleotides are TGTGCCAGTAGTAACAGGGAGTACTATGGCTACACCTTC. Amino acids: CASSNREYYGYTF. The chain uses TRBV19 and TRBJ1-2; D is perhaps TRBD1 (6 bases). Germline V gene data show CDR1 as LNHDA and CDR2 as SQIVND (reference sequence). The CDR3 sequence is 13 residues long. With 4 bases removed from V and 3 bases from J, the gap between germline ends came to 9 bases.

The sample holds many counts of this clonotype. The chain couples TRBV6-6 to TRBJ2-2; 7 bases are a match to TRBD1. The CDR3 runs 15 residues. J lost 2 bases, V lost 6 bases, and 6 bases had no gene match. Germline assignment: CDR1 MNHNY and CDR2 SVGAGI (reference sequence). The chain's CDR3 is CASSSQGTNTGELFF. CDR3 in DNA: TGTGCCAGCAGCTCACAGGGGACAAACACCGGGGAGCTGTTTTTT.

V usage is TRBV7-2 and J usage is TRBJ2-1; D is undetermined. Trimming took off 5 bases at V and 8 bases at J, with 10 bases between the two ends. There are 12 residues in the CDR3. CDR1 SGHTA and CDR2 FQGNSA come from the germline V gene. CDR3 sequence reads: CASSLVPYEQFF. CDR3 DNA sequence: TGTGCCAGCAGCCTAGTGCCCTATGAGCAGTTCTTC.

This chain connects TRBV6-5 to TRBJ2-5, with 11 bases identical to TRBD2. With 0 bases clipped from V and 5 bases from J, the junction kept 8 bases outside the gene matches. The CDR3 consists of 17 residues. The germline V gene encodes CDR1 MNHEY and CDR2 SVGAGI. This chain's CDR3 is CASSYSSSGGARETQYF. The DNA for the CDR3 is TGTGCCAGCAGTTACTCAAGTAGCGGGGGGGCCCGTGAGACCCAGTACTTC.

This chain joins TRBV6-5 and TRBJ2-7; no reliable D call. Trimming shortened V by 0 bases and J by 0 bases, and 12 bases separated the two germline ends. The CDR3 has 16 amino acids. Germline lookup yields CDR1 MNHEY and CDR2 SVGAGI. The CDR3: CASSYSTLRSSYEQYF. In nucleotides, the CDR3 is TGTGCCAGCAGTTACTCGACTCTCAGAAGCTCCTACGAGCAGTACTTC.

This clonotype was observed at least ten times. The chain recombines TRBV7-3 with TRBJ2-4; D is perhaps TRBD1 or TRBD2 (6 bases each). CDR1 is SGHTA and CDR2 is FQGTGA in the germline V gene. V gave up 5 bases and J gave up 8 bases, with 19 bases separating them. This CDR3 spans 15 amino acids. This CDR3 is CASSPLGGPGDIQYF. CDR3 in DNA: TGTGCCAGCAGCCCCCTAGGGGGGCCTGGGGACATTCAGTACTTC.

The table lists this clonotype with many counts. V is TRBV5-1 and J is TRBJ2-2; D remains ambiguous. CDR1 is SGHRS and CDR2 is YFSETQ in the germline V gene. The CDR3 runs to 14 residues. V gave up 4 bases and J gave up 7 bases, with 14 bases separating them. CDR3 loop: CASSPPTHGGELFF. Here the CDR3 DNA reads TGCGCCAGCAGCCCCCCGACACACGGCGGGGAGCTGTTTTTT.

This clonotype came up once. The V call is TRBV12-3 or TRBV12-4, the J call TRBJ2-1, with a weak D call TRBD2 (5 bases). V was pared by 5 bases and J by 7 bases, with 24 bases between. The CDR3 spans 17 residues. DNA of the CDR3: TGTGCCAGCAGTCCAATCGGGGTTGGACGGAGAGGGAATGAGCAGTTCTTC. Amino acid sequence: CASSPIGVGRRGNEQFF.

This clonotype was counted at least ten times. The CDR3 is CASSLVDNGFDSEQYF. CDR3 nucleotides: TGTGCCAGCAGCTTAGTAGATAATGGTTTCGACTCCGAGCAGTACTTC. The chain employs TRBV7-6 and TRBJ2-7, with unresolved D. The CDR3 length is 16 residues. V lost 1 base, J lost 6 bases, and 19 bases lay in between. Germline V gene lookup returns CDR1 SGHVS and CDR2 FNYEAQ.

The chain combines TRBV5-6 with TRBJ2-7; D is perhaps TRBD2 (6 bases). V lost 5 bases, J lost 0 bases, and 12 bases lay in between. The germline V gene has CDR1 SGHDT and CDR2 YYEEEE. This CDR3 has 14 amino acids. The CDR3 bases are TGTGCCAGCAGTTCGGGCGGGACCTCCTACGAGCAGTACTTC. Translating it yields CASSSGGTSYEQYF.

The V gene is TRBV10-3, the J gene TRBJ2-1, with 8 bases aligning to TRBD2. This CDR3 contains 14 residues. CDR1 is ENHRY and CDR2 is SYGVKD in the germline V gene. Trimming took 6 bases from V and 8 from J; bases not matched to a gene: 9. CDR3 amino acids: CAIRTPGLVHEQFF. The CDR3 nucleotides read TGTGCCATCAGGACCCCGGGACTAGTTCATGAGCAGTTCTTC.

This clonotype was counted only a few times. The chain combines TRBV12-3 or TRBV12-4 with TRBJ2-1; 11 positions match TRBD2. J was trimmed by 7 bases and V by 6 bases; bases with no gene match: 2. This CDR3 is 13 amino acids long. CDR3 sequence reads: CASRLAGVNEQFF. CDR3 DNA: TGTGCCAGCAGACTAGCGGGAGTTAATGAGCAGTTCTTC.

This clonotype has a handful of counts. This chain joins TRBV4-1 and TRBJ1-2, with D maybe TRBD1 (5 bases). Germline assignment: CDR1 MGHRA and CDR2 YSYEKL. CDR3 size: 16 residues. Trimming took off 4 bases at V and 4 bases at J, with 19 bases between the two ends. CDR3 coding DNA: TGCGCCAGCAGCCCGGGGGATCAGCCGCTGATCTATGGCTACACCTTC. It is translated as CASSPGDQPLIYGYTF.

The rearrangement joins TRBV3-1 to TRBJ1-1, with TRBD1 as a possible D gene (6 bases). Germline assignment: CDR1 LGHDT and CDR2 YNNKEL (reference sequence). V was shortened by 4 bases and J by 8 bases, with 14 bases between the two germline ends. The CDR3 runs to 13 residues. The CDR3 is CASSPWGAAEAFF. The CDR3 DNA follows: TGTGCCAGCAGCCCTTGGGGGGCAGCGGAAGCTTTCTTT. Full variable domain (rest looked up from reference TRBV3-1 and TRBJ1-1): DTAVSQTPKYLVTQMGNDKSIKCEQNLGHDTMYWYKQDSKKFLKIMFSYNNKELIINETVPNRFSPKSPDKAHLNLHINSLELGDSAVYFCASSPWGAAEAFFGQGTRLTVV.

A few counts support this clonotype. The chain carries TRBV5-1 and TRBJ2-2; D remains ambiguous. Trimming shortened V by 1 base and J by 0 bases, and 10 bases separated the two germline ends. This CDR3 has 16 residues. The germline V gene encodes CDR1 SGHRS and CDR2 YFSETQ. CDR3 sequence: CASSLTVFANTGELFF. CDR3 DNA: TGCGCCAGCAGCTTGACAGTTTTCGCGAACACCGGGGAGCTGTTTTTT.